These 10 T cell receptor beta chains were all obtained from the same sample, sequenced in a study of CD8+ T cells in alopecia areata. Once RNA had been extracted, it was reverse transcribed into cDNA to act as the sequencing template. Some clones are missing from TCRdb's copy, which holds only in-frame ones; the method was immunoSEQ multiplex PCR. The sample consists of fewer than 100,000 clones, roughly two thirds of them appearing once. Treatment described: oral pan-JAK inhibitor, 5-10 mg twice daily. Here the sequenced sample was CD8+ T cells sorted from blood, taken at week 4, from a patient treated with tofacitinib. These receptors came from a human donor with alopecia areata.

The rearrangement joins TRBV4-1 to TRBJ2-7, with D unclear. V lost 1 base and J 4 bases, leaving 11 bases between the germline ends. This CDR3 spans 14 amino acids. Looked up from germline, CDR1 is MGHRA and CDR2 is YSYEKL. The CDR3 region is CASSQVATVYEQYF. As DNA, the CDR3 is TGCGCCAGCAGCCAAGTCGCGACTGTATACGAGCAGTACTTC.

The chain has TRBV7-2 and TRBJ2-7, with TRBD1 matching over 9 bases. The CDR3 is 13 residues long. Germline assignment: CDR1 SGHTA and CDR2 FQGNSA. V gave up 4 bases and J gave up 6 bases; unmatched junction bases: 4. The CDR3 DNA reads TGTGCCAGCAGCTCAGGGACAGGGCTCGAGCAGTACTTC. It yields the protein CASSSGTGLEQYF.

The chain recombines TRBV13 with TRBJ2-7; D remains unclear. Trimming removed 1 base at V and 3 bases at J, with 4 bases between. The CDR3 covers 12 residues. In germline, CDR1 is PRHDT, CDR2 FYEKMQ (reference sequence). This CDR3 reads CASSLVHYEQYF. CDR3 sequence (DNA): TGTGCCAGCAGCTTAGTTCACTACGAGCAGTACTTC.

The chain joins TRBV13 to TRBJ2-3; the D gene is possibly TRBD2 (5 bases). This CDR3 contains 16 residues. Germline CDR1 is PRHDT and CDR2 is FYEKMQ (reference sequence). V lost 6 bases, J lost 2 bases, and 18 bases lay in between. As DNA, the CDR3 is TGTGCCAGCAGTGAAGGCTCTAGCAGAAACACAGATACGCAGTATTTT. Its translation: CASSEGSSRNTDTQYF. Complete variable domain (other parts from reference TRBV13 and TRBJ2-3): AAGVIQSPRHLIKEKRETATLKCYPIPRHDTVYWYQQGPGQDPQFLISFYEKMQSDKGSIPDRFSAQQFSDYHSELNMSSLELGDSALYFCASSEGSSRNTDTQYFGPGTRLTVL.

This clone was recorded a few times. This likely reflects a read error, since a far larger clone is one base away. The V and J genes are TRBV5-6 and TRBJ1-1, with D perhaps matching TRBD1 (6 bases). The V end was cut by 0 bases, the J end by 0 bases, with 15 bases between. The CDR3 spans 17 residues. The germline V gene encodes CDR1 SGHDT and CDR2 YYEEEE. The CDR3 DNA reads TGTGCCAGCAGCTTGGTTGGCGGGGGCCCTCTGAACACTGAAGCTTTCTTT. It translates to CASSLVGGGPLNTEAFF. The whole variable domain, remainder taken from reference TRBV5-6 and TRBJ1-1, is DAGVTQSPTHLIKTRGQQVTLRCSPKSGHDTVSWYQQALGQGPQFIFQYYEEEERQRGNFPDRFSGHQFPNYSSELNVNALLLGDSALYLCASSLVGGGPLNTEAFFGQGTRLTVV.

This clone has more than one count but fewer than ten. The genes are TRBV5-1 and TRBJ1-1; D is uncertain. The V end lost 1 base, the J end lost 1 base, and 8 bases lay between the germline ends. The CDR3 loop spans 14 amino acids. Germline values: CDR1 SGHRS, CDR2 YFSETQ. The CDR3 nucleotides read TGCGCCAGCAGCTTGTACGGCCGGAACACTGAAGCTTTCTTT. Translation: CASSLYGRNTEAFF.

The rearrangement links TRBV27 to TRBJ2-7; 12 bases are shared with TRBD1. CDR3 length equals 17 residues. Germline V gene sequence: CDR1 MNHEY, CDR2 SMNVEV (reference sequence). The V segment lost 5 bases and the J segment 2 bases; nucleotides outside the gene matches: 10. CDR3 protein: CASSPGQGAVRTYEQYF. The CDR3 nucleotides read TGTGCCAGCAGTCCGGGACAGGGGGCAGTTAGAACCTACGAGCAGTACTTC.

The rearrangement links TRBV29-1 to TRBJ2-5, with D tentatively TRBD1 (6 bases). There are 13 residues in the CDR3. Trimming shortened V by 4 bases and J by 0 bases, and 9 bases separated the two germline ends. Germline-derived CDR1 and CDR2 are SQVTM and ANQGSEA. DNA for the CDR3: TGCAGCGTTGCCAGGGGCAACCAAGAGACCCAGTACTTC. This sequence encodes CSVARGNQETQYF.

This clone appeared a few times. V gene TRBV5-1 combines with J gene TRBJ2-1, with D possibly matching TRBD1 (5 bases). CDR3 length: 15 residues. Germline V gene lookup returns CDR1 SGHRS and CDR2 YFSETQ. The germline V and J ends were trimmed by 3 bases and 7 bases, with 17 bases remaining between them. The CDR3, as DNA: TGCGCCAGCAGCTCAAACAGGCGGAGCCCAAATGAGCAGTTCTTC. It specifies CASSSNRRSPNEQFF. The whole variable domain, remainder taken from reference TRBV5-1 and TRBJ2-1, is KAGVTQTPRYLIKTRGQQVTLSCSPISGHRSVSWYQQTPGQGLQFLFEYFSETQRNKGNFPGRFSGRQFSNSRSEMNVSTLELGDSALYLCASSSNRRSPNEQFFGPGTRLTVL.

The gene calls are TRBV4-3 and TRBJ2-5; D gene ambiguous. Germline-derived CDR1 and CDR2 are LGHNA and YSLEER. This CDR3 contains 15 residues. The V and J ends lost 0 bases and 1 base respectively, with 9 bases between them. The CDR3 DNA reads TGCGCCAGCAGCCAAGATCAGGTGATCCAAGAGACCCAGTACTTC. It is translated as CASSQDQVIQETQYF.